This T cell receptor (beta chain) was sequenced for a study of cytomegalovirus exposure and HLA in healthy donors. Findings and limits, study-wide: Overall, approximately 150 TCR beta chains were annotated as cytomegalovirus-associated. In the approximately 120 validation repertoires, a later analysis found that first-cohort TCR clusters tended to co-occur.

The protocol was immunoSEQ multiplex PCR, while the TCRdb copy is restricted to in-frame clones and leaves out a portion. The sample contains around 180,000 clones, roughly 88% of which appear only once. Worth noting for this clone: Its matching antigen is unknown.

Germline CDR1 reads GTSNPN; CDR2 reads SVGIG (reference sequence). This CDR3 spans 13 amino acids. With 6 bases clipped from V and 5 bases from J, the junction kept 3 bases outside the gene matches. The V gene is TRBV30, the J gene TRBJ2-1, with 11 nucleotides matching TRBD2. The sequenced sample was PBMCs. The source is a young woman in good health and CMV-seronegative. The CDR3, as DNA: TGTGCCTGTCTAGCGGGGGGAGACAATGAGCAGTTCTTC. The encoded protein is CACLAGGDNEQFF.